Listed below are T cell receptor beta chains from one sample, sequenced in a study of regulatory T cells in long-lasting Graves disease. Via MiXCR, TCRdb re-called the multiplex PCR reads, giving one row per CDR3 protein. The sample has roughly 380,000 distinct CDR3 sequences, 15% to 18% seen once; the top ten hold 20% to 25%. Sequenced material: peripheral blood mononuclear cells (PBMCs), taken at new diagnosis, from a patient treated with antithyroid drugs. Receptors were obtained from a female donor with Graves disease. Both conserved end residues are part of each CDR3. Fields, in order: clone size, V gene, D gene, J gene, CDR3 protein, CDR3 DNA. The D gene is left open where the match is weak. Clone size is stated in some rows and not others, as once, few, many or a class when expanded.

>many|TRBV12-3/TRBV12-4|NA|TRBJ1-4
CASRPGLGEKLFF
TGTGCCAGCAGGCCGGGACTGGGGGAAAAACTGTTTTTT
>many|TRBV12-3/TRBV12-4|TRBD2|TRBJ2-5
CASSPRTSGNFQETQYF
TGTGCCAGCAGCCCCCGGACTAGCGGGAACTTCCAAGAGACCCAGTACTTC
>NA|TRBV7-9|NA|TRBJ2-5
CASSSVRSQETQYF
TGTGCCAGCAGCTCAGTTAGGTCCCAAGAGACCCAGTACTTC
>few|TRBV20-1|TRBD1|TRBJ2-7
CSARDLSGTTGHEQYF
TGCAGTGCTAGAGATCTCTCCGGGACGACAGGGCACGAGCAGTACTTC
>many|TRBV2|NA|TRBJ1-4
CASGELATNEKLFF
TGTGCCAGCGGGGAACTTGCAACTAATGAAAAACTGTTTTTT
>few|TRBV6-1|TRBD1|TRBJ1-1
CASGGLTGGDAEAFF
TGTGCCAGCGGTGGCCTGACAGGGGGGGACGCTGAAGCTTTCTTT
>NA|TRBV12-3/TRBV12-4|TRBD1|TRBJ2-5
CASSLEQGAPAQETQYF
TGTGCCAGCAGTTTAGAACAGGGGGCCCCTGCCCAAGAGACCCAGTACTTC
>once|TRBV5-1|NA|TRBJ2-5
CAREGRGGPQETQYF
TGCGCCAGGGAAGGTCGCGGGGGCCCCCAAGAGACCCAGTACTTC
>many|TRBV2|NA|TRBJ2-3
CASPGPGNTDTQYF
TGTGCCAGCCCGGGCCCGGGGAACACAGATACGCAGTATTTT
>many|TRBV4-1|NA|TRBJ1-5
CASSHPKVGWPNQPQHF
TGCGCCAGCAGCCATCCAAAAGTGGGGTGGCCCAATCAGCCCCAGCATTTT
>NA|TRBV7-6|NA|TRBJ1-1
CASSLLVGRAPLNTEAFF
TGTGCCAGCAGCTTACTGGTCGGCAGGGCCCCCCTGAACACTGAAGCTTTCTTT
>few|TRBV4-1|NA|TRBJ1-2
CASSQAGEGRLYGYTF
TGCGCCAGCAGCCAAGCCGGAGAGGGGAGGTTATATGGCTACACCTTC
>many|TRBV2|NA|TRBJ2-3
CASKNYPRRSTDTQYF
TGTGCCAGCAAGAACTACCCCAGGAGAAGCACAGATACGCAGTATTTT
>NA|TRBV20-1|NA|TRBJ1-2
CSARIGQMAGYTF
TGCAGTGCTAGGATAGGACAGATGGCGGGCTACACCTTC
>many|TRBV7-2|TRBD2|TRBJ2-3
CASSSIGTSGRPHTQYF
TGTGCCAGCAGCTCAATAGGGACTAGCGGGAGGCCGCATACGCAGTATTTT
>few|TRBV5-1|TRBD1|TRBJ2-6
CASSPQGVGANVLTF
TGCGCCAGCAGTCCCCAGGGGGTCGGGGCCAACGTCCTGACTTTC
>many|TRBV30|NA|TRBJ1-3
CAWSSGDINSGNTIYF
TGTGCCTGGAGTTCCGGAGACATTAACTCTGGAAACACCATATATTTT
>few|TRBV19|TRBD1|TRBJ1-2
CASRGADRGYYGYTF
TGTGCCAGTAGGGGTGCCGACAGGGGATACTATGGCTACACCTTC
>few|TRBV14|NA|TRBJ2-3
CASSPGLTGQDTQYF
TGTGCCAGCAGCCCGGGACTTACCGGGCAAGATACGCAGTATTTT
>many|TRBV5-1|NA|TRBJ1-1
CASKDEWNTEAFF
TGCGCCAGCAAGGACGAGTGGAACACTGAAGCTTTCTTT
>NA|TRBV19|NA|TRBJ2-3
CASSIRPGLGTDTQYF
TGTGCCAGTAGTATAAGACCGGGCTTGGGCACAGATACGCAGTATTTT
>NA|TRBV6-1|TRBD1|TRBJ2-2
CASIGTGKNTGELFF
TGTGCCAGCATTGGGACAGGAAAAAACACCGGGGAGCTGTTTTTT
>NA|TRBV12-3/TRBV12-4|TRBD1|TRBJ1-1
CASSLAWTGGEAFF
TGTGCCAGCAGTTTAGCATGGACAGGGGGCGAAGCTTTCTTT
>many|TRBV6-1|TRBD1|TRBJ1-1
CASRTGILGTEAFF
TGTGCCAGCAGGACAGGGATTCTGGGCACTGAAGCTTTCTTT
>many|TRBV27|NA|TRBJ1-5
CASSSATGLGQPQHF
TGTGCCAGCAGTTCCGCTACAGGGTTGGGTCAGCCCCAGCATTTT
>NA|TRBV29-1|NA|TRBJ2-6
CSVEERDFSGANVLTF
TGCAGCGTTGAAGAAAGGGATTTCTCTGGGGCCAACGTCCTGACTTTC
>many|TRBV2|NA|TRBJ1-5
CASSVRVLYSNQPQHF
TGTGCCAGCAGTGTACGGGTTTTATATAGCAATCAGCCCCAGCATTTT
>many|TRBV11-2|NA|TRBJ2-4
CASSLVGSGNIQYF
TGTGCCAGCAGCTTAGTGGGGTCAGGTAACATTCAGTACTTC
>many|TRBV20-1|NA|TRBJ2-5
CSAQITGIGERETQYF
TGCAGTGCGCAGATTACGGGGATAGGAGAACGAGAGACCCAGTACTTC
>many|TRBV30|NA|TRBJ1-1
CAWSVGESEAFF
TGTGCCTGGAGTGTAGGGGAGTCTGAAGCTTTCTTT